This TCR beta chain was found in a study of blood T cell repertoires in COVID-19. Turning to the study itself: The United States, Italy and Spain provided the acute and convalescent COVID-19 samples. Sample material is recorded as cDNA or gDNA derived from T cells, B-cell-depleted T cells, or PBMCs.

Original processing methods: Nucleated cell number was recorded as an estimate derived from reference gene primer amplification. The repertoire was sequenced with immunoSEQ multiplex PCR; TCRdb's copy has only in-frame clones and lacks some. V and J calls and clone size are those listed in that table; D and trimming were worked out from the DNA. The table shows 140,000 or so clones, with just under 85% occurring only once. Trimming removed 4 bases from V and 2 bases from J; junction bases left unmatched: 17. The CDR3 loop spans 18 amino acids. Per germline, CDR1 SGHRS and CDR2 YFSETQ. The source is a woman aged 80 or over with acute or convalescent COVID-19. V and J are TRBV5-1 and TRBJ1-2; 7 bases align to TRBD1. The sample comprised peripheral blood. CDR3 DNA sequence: TGCGCCAGCAGCCTTCCCGCCGGGACAGTGAGACCAAACTATGGCTACACCTTC. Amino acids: CASSLPAGTVRPNYGYTF.